These 14 T cell receptor beta chains originate from one sample sequenced in a study of PD-L1 blockade in urothelial cancer. Profiling relied on immunoSEQ multiplex PCR, and the TCRdb table lists in-frame clones only, not all of them. This table holds 30,000 to 45,000 clones, around 90% found once. The material was PBMCs, obtained around atezolizumab (anti-PD-L1) treatment. The receptors stem from a man aged 70 or older with urothelial cancer.

The rearrangement uses TRBV6-1 and TRBJ2-7, with TRBD2 as a possible D gene (5 bases). Trimming removed 0 bases at V and 7 bases at J, with 22 bases between. The germline V gene encodes CDR1 MNHNS and CDR2 SASEGT. The CDR3 loop spans 17 amino acids. CDR3 sequence: CASSEARRVTATGEQYF. DNA of the CDR3: TGTGCCAGCAGTGAAGCGCGTCGGGTCACGGCGACGGGAGAGCAGTACTTC.

A single count supports this clone. V and J are TRBV14 and TRBJ2-7; 10 bases align to TRBD1. Germline V gene lookup returns CDR1 SGHDN and CDR2 FVKESK. The trim removed 4 bases at V and 6 bases at J, leaving 6 bases unmatched. The CDR3 is made up of 14 amino acids. CDR3 sequence reads: CASSPRTGGGEQYF. CDR3 nucleotide sequence: TGTGCCAGCAGCCCCCGGACAGGGGGGGGCGAGCAGTACTTC.

The V call is TRBV5-1, the J call TRBJ2-3; D remains ambiguous. CDR3 length: 16 residues. From germline, CDR1 is SGHRS and CDR2 YFSETQ. Trimming took 0 bases from V and 1 from J, leaving 12 bases between them. CDR3 nucleotides: TGCGCCAGCAGCTTGGTATCGCTGGCCCGCACAGATACGCAGTATTTT. Translation gives CASSLVSLARTDTQYF. Complete variable domain (other parts from reference TRBV5-1 and TRBJ2-3): KAGVTQTPRYLIKTRGQQVTLSCSPISGHRSVSWYQQTPGQGLQFLFEYFSETQRNKGNFPGRFSGRQFSNSRSEMNVSTLELGDSALYLCASSLVSLARTDTQYFGPGTRLTVL.

The chain carries TRBV6-1 and TRBJ2-7; D not resolved. CDR3 size: 12 residues. Germline values: CDR1 MNHNS, CDR2 SASEGT. Trimming removed 5 bases at V and 3 bases at J, with 8 bases between. CDR3 sequence reads: CASSSYSYEQYF. In nucleotides, the CDR3 is TGTGCCAGCAGTTCCTACAGCTACGAGCAGTACTTC.

As DNA, the CDR3 is TGTGCCAGCAGTGAAGGGGACTGGTCCCAGAACACCGGGGAGCTGTTTTTT. As protein: CASSEGDWSQNTGELFF. The chain has TRBV2 and TRBJ2-2; weak D call: TRBD2 (6 bases). The CDR3 sequence is 17 residues long. Looked up from germline, CDR1 is SNHLY and CDR2 is FYNNEI. With 1 base removed from V and 1 base from J, the gap between germline ends came to 13 bases.

The chain recombines TRBV6-4 with TRBJ2-2, with D hard to call. The ends were cut back, 9 bases at V and 0 bases at J, with 11 bases in the middle. CDR3 length equals 14 residues. Per germline, CDR1 MRHNA and CDR2 SNTAGT. CDR3 sequence (DNA): TGTGCCAGTCGATGGCAGACGAACACCGGGGAGCTGTTTTTT. Amino acids: CASRWQTNTGELFF.

This clone was seen a few times. The chain is built from TRBV28 and TRBJ1-5, with D possibly TRBD1 on 6 matching bases. The CDR3 contains 17 residues. CDR1 and CDR2 (germline): MDHEN, SYDVKM. Trimming shortened V by 5 bases and J by 5 bases, and 22 bases separated the two germline ends. The CDR3 spells CASSPRTALKLDQPQHF. The CDR3 DNA reads as TGTGCCAGCAGTCCCCGGACAGCCCTCAAGCTCGATCAGCCCCAGCATTTT.

The count of this clone is one. The V call is TRBV6-5, the J call TRBJ2-1, with 7 bases aligning to TRBD2. Germline-derived CDR1 and CDR2 are MNHEY and SVGAGI. V was clipped by 3 bases and J by 4 bases; unmatched bases: 9. CDR3 size: 16 residues. Here the CDR3 DNA reads TGTGCCAGCAGTTATAAGCCTAGCGGACTATACAATGAGCAGTTCTTC. The encoded protein is CASSYKPSGLYNEQFF.

The chain carries TRBV28 and TRBJ1-5; 7 bases fit TRBD1. This CDR3 is built from 15 residues. CDR1 and CDR2 from the germline V gene are MDHEN and SYDVKM. V gave up 1 base and J gave up 5 bases; unmatched junction bases: 5. CDR3: CASSLSRGWDQPQHF. DNA for the CDR3: TGTGCCAGCAGTTTATCCAGGGGGTGGGATCAGCCCCAGCATTTT.

The chain employs TRBV19 and TRBJ2-1; 16 bases match TRBD2. After removal of 3 bases from V and 10 bases from J, the junction contained 15 bases not matched to a gene. Germline-derived CDR1 and CDR2 are LNHDA and SQIVND (reference sequence). The CDR3 consists of 19 residues. This chain's CDR3 is CASSILGLAGGPLAREQFF. DNA for the CDR3: TGTGCCAGTAGTATTTTGGGACTAGCGGGAGGGCCACTGGCGAGGGAGCAGTTCTTC.

The V gene is TRBV9, the J gene TRBJ2-7; 10 nucleotides agree with TRBD2. The CDR3 has 18 residues. Germline CDR1 is SGDLS and CDR2 is YYNGEE. With V trimmed by 0 bases and J by 1 base, 10 bases remained unmatched. In nucleotides, the CDR3 is TGTGCCAGCAGCGTAGGGCTAGCGGGAGACCGAGTTTCCTACGAGCAGTACTTC. Protein: CASSVGLAGDRVSYEQYF.

This chain uses TRBV27 with TRBJ2-7; D unresolved. CDR1 is MNHEY and CDR2 is SMNVEV in the germline V gene (reference sequence). V lost 2 bases and J lost 6, with 11 bases in between. The CDR3 sequence is 13 residues long. The CDR3 is CASSLGQFGEQYF. CDR3 coding DNA: TGTGCCAGCAGTTTAGGGCAGTTCGGCGAGCAGTACTTC.

V usage is TRBV29-1 and J usage is TRBJ1-4; the D is unclear. Germline values: CDR1 SQVTM, CDR2 ANQGSEA. Between the trimmed V and J ends, which lost 7 bases and 3 bases, there was a span of 12 bases. The CDR3 sequence is 13 residues long. CDR3 sequence: CSGGGSANEKLFF. The DNA for the CDR3 is TGCAGCGGAGGAGGGTCAGCTAATGAAAAACTGTTTTTT.

This clone was counted only a few times. The chain links TRBV6-4 to TRBJ2-2; 9 nucleotides match TRBD2. The CDR3 is made up of 16 amino acids. Germline V CDR1 and CDR2: MRHNA, SNTAGT. V lost 1 base and J lost 5; bases outside the gene matches: 5. As DNA, the CDR3 is TGTGCCAGCAGTGACTTTGCGGGAGGGCCGACCGGGGAGCTGTTTTTT. Translation: CASSDFAGGPTGELFF.